This T cell receptor (beta chain) originates from a study of CD8 T cells in Susac syndrome. CDR3 length: 12 amino acids. Germline V lookup: CDR1 GTSNPN, CDR2 SVGIG (reference sequence). V was shortened by 0 bases and J by 7 bases, with 7 bases between the two germline ends. With random hexamers, 0.5 to 1 ug RNA was reverse transcribed. TCRdb re-derived calls from the immunoSEQ multiplex PCR reads in MiXCR, one entry per CDR3 protein. The table includes 300,000 or so distinct CDR3 sequences, 92% detected once. Sequencing targeted TCR beta in blood CD8+ and CD4+ T cells. The multiple sclerosis controls were treatment-naive patients, and their relapsing-remitting disease was stable or active.

This clonotype was obtained from a human donor with multiple sclerosis. Sequences were obtained from CD4+ T cells from PBMCs. The rearrangement joins TRBV30 to TRBJ2-1; D call uncertain. The CDR3 is CAWSVGVNEQFF. CDR3 DNA sequence: TGTGCCTGGAGTGTAGGCGTGAATGAGCAGTTCTTC. Combining the CDR3 with reference TRBV30 and TRBJ2-1 gives the whole variable domain SQTIHQWPATLVQPVGSPLSLECTVEGTSNPNLYWYRQAAGRGLQLLFYSVGIGQISSEVPQNLSASRPQDRQFILSSKKLLLSDSGFYLCAWSVGVNEQFFGPGTRLTVL.